These 31 T cell receptor beta chains were sequenced from one sample in a study of T cells in tumors after PD-1 blockade. Repertoires were generated with immunoSEQ multiplex PCR, while TCRdb's copy carries only in-frame clones and drops some. The sample holds fewer than 50,000 clones; roughly 80% are singletons and the top ten take approximately 4.1%. The sequences come from PBMCs, collected before anti-PD-1 treatment. The source is a human donor with basal cell carcinoma.

The CDR3: CASSDTRNQGFSYNEQFF. DNA for the CDR3: TGTGCCAGCAGCGACACCCGAAACCAGGGCTTTTCCTACAATGAGCAGTTCTTC. The chain carries TRBV7-9 and TRBJ2-1; possible D gene TRBD1, 5 bases. V gave up 5 bases and J gave up 1 base, with 21 bases separating them. Germline V CDR1 and CDR2: SEHNR, FQNEAQ (reference sequence). The CDR3 has 18 residues.

The chain employs TRBV21-1 and TRBJ2-7; the table's TRBD1 call for D was not verified on the DNA. TRBV21-1 is an annotated pseudogene. CDR3 length equals 14 residues. CDR3 DNA: TGTGCCAGCAGCATGGGACAGGGGTTCCACGAGCAGTACTTC. Translation: CASSMGQGFHEQYF.

This clone came up once. The chain employs TRBV30 and TRBJ1-1; TRBD1 might be the D (5 bases). V lost 5 bases and J lost 2, with 18 bases in between. Germline V gives CDR1 GTSNPN, CDR2 SVGIG (reference sequence). CDR3 length equals 15 residues. Here the CDR3 reads CAWSQLTASNTEAFF. The CDR3 nucleotides read TGTGCCTGGTCTCAGTTGACAGCCTCTAACACTGAAGCTTTCTTT.

This chain connects TRBV9 to TRBJ1-6; possible D gene TRBD1, 5 bases. There are 14 residues in the CDR3. Germline loops: CDR1 SGDLS, CDR2 YYNGEE. Trimming took 4 bases from V and 7 from J, leaving 12 bases between them. The CDR3 reads CASSSWGGNSPLHF. The DNA for the CDR3 is TGTGCCAGCAGCTCCTGGGGGGGGAATTCACCCCTCCACTTT.

V usage is TRBV12-3 or TRBV12-4 and J usage is TRBJ1-5; D uncertain. V lost 1 base to trimming and J lost 4 bases, with 5 bases between them. This CDR3 region has 13 residues. The CDR3: CASSLGPNQPQHF. The CDR3 DNA sequence: TGTGCCAGCAGTTTAGGCCCAAATCAGCCCCAGCATTTT.

The chain combines TRBV5-6 with TRBJ1-5; 9 bases line up with TRBD1. The germline gives CDR1 SGHDT, CDR2 YYEEEE. The CDR3 length is 16 residues. The trim removed 1 base at V and 5 bases at J, leaving 7 bases unmatched. CDR3 residues: CASSLYRGQLDQPQHF. The CDR3 DNA is TGTGCCAGCAGCTTGTACAGGGGGCAGTTGGATCAGCCCCAGCATTTT.

The CDR3 sequence is CASSALVTGDLYYYGYTF. Written as DNA, the CDR3 is TGTGCCAGCAGTGCTCTCGTTACAGGGGATTTATATTACTATGGCTACACCTTC. V gene TRBV6-4 combines with J gene TRBJ1-2; 7 positions agree with TRBD1. Looked up from germline, CDR1 is MRHNA and CDR2 is SNTAGT. The CDR3 length is 18 residues. The V and J ends lost 4 bases and 3 bases, in that order; junction bases with no gene match: 17.

The V and J genes are TRBV5-4 and TRBJ2-2; D is possibly TRBD2 (5 bases). V was cut by 1 base and J by 4 bases, with 20 bases left in between. CDR3 size: 18 residues. CDR1 SGHNT and CDR2 YYREEE come from the germline V gene (reference sequence). This CDR3 is CASSLSGAGTRVTGELFF. The CDR3 DNA is TGTGCCAGCAGCTTGAGTGGTGCGGGCACCCGGGTCACCGGGGAGCTGTTTTTT.

This chain uses TRBV5-1 with TRBJ1-6; D may be TRBD1 (5 bases). Germline lookup yields CDR1 SGHRS and CDR2 YFSETQ. This CDR3 contains 15 residues. Trimming took off 0 bases at V and 7 bases at J, with 11 bases between the two ends. CDR3 sequence reads: CASSLVGTGNSPLHF. DNA for the CDR3: TGCGCCAGCAGCTTGGTCGGGACGGGGAATTCACCCCTCCACTTT.

This chain connects TRBV5-6 to TRBJ2-1; weak D call: TRBD1 (6 bases). V was shortened by 5 bases and J by 5 bases, with 17 bases between the two germline ends. This CDR3 is 15 amino acids long. The germline V gene encodes CDR1 SGHDT and CDR2 YYEEEE. CDR3 in amino acids: CASRPLGAGHNEQFF. The CDR3 nucleotides are TGTGCCAGCAGGCCCCTGGGGGCAGGACACAATGAGCAGTTCTTC. Drawing the rest from reference TRBV5-6 and TRBJ2-1, the complete variable domain is DAGVTQSPTHLIKTRGQQVTLRCSPKSGHDTVSWYQQALGQGPQFIFQYYEEEERQRGNFPDRFSGHQFPNYSSELNVNALLLGDSALYLCASRPLGAGHNEQFFGPGTRLTVL.

This clone occurred once. The chain recombines TRBV18 with TRBJ2-3; D gene unclear. This CDR3 has 14 amino acids. V was clipped by 8 bases and J by 1 base, with 13 bases between them. Germline V lookup: CDR1 KGHSH, CDR2 LQKENI. The CDR3 reads CASTRRHGTDTQYF. DNA for the CDR3: TGTGCCAGCACCCGCCGCCATGGCACAGATACGCAGTATTTT.

The chain is built from TRBV5-4 and TRBJ1-1; 7 bases line up with TRBD1. The CDR3 consists of 14 residues. The V and J ends lost 4 bases and 1 base, in that order; junction bases with no gene match: 4. Germline CDR1 is SGHNT and CDR2 is YYREEE (reference sequence). The CDR3 region has the DNA TGTGCCAGCAGCCCGCGGACAGGGAACACTGAAGCTTTCTTT. Amino acids: CASSPRTGNTEAFF. The full variable domain, completed using reference TRBV5-4 and TRBJ1-1, is ETGVTQSPTHLIKTRGQQVTLRCSSQSGHNTVSWYQQALGQGPQFIFQYYREEENGRGNFPPRFSGLQFPNYSSELNVNALELDDSALYLCASSPRTGNTEAFFGQGTRLTVV.

The chain is built from TRBV7-2 and TRBJ2-3, with TRBD1 matching over 10 bases. CDR1 is SGHTA and CDR2 is FQGNSA in the germline V gene. This CDR3 is built from 15 residues. J was trimmed by 3 bases and V by 5 bases; bases with no gene match: 5. The CDR3 DNA reads TGTGCCAGCAGCCAAGGGGGACAGGGGACAGATACGCAGTATTTT. Translation gives CASSQGGQGTDTQYF. The whole variable domain, filled in from reference TRBV7-2 and TRBJ2-3, reads GAGVSQSPSNKVTEKGKDVELRCDPISGHTALYWYRQSLGQGLEFLIYFQGNSAPDKSGLPSDRFSAERTGGSVSTLTIQRTQQEDSAVYLCASSQGGQGTDTQYFGPGTRLTVL.

V and J are TRBV6-6 and TRBJ1-2, with D unresolved. In germline, CDR1 is MNHNY, CDR2 SVGAGI (reference sequence). The length of the CDR3 is 17 residues. Trimming pared 5 bases from V and 0 bases from J, leaving 19 bases between. The CDR3 protein is CASSPKWADLSNYGYTF. CDR3 DNA sequence: TGTGCCAGCAGTCCGAAATGGGCCGACTTATCTAACTATGGCTACACCTTC.

The chain couples TRBV3-1 (or the pseudogene TRBV3-2) to TRBJ1-2; no firm D call. The CDR3 is made up of 12 amino acids. Trimming stripped 1 base from V and 5 bases from J, with 5 bases between. Germline V gene lookup returns CDR1 LGHDT and CDR2 YNNKEL (reference sequence). The CDR3 DNA reads TGTGCCAGCAGCCAAGCCAGGTATGGCTACACCTTC. Protein: CASSQARYGYTF.

V gene TRBV6-5 combines with J gene TRBJ2-7, with a possible D match to TRBD1 (5 bases). V lost 7 bases and J lost 0, with 13 bases in between. CDR1 is MNHEY and CDR2 is SVGAGI in the germline V gene. This CDR3 has 14 amino acids. Here the CDR3 DNA reads TGTGCCAGCACGTACGGCAGGGACTCCTACGAGCAGTACTTC. Protein product: CASTYGRDSYEQYF.

This clone showed up just once. This chain connects TRBV5-1 to TRBJ2-5; the D gene could be TRBD1 or TRBD2 (5 bases each). Trimming pared 5 bases from V and 2 bases from J, leaving 13 bases between. The germline V gene encodes CDR1 SGHRS and CDR2 YFSETQ. CDR3 length equals 14 residues. CDR3 in amino acids: CASSFSWGQETQYF. The CDR3 DNA is TGCGCCAGCAGTTTCAGCTGGGGGCAAGAGACCCAGTACTTC. The full variable domain, its missing parts supplied by reference TRBV5-1 and TRBJ2-5, is KAGVTQTPRYLIKTRGQQVTLSCSPISGHRSVSWYQQTPGQGLQFLFEYFSETQRNKGNFPGRFSGRQFSNSRSEMNVSTLELGDSALYLCASSFSWGQETQYFGPGTRLLVL.

The chain couples TRBV19 to TRBJ1-1, with 10 bases lining up with TRBD1. J was trimmed by 3 bases and V by 5 bases; bases with no gene match: 12. Germline-derived CDR1 and CDR2 are LNHDA and SQIVND (reference sequence). This CDR3 has 17 amino acids. The DNA for the CDR3 is TGTGCCAGTAGTCGATGGGACAGGGGACTAGGGGACACTGAAGCTTTCTTT. Its translation is CASSRWDRGLGDTEAFF.

The rearrangement joins TRBV7-9 to TRBJ2-2; D possibly uses TRBD1 or TRBD2 (5 bases each). The CDR3 covers 14 residues. Trimming left V 5 bases short and J 3 bases short, with 10 bases between. Germline loops: CDR1 SEHNR, CDR2 FQNEAQ (reference sequence). The CDR3 loop reads CASSGDLDTGELFF. CDR3 DNA: TGTGCCAGCAGCGGGGACCTAGACACCGGGGAGCTGTTTTTT.

The chain links TRBV29-1 to TRBJ2-7; TRBD2 aligns across 13 bases. V shed 7 bases, J shed 6 bases, and the junction held 3 bases outside the gene matches. CDR3 size: 12 residues. CDR1 SQVTM and CDR2 ANQGSEA come from the germline V gene. CDR3 loop: CSAGTSGAEQYF. Here the CDR3 DNA reads TGCAGCGCTGGGACTAGCGGGGCCGAGCAGTACTTC.

The rearrangement uses TRBV27 and TRBJ2-1; the D is unclear. The germline gives CDR1 MNHEY, CDR2 SMNVEV (reference sequence). This CDR3 is built from 13 residues. Trimming removed 0 bases from V and 3 bases from J, with 3 bases in between. In DNA form, the CDR3 reads TGTGCCAGCAGTTTATCGGACTACAATGAGCAGTTCTTC. Translating gives CASSLSDYNEQFF.

The V and J genes are TRBV19 and TRBJ1-1; a weak D match, TRBD1 (6 bases). Trimming pared 7 bases from V and 2 bases from J, leaving 11 bases between. The CDR3 length is 13 residues. Per the germline V gene, CDR1 is LNHDA and CDR2 is SQIVND (reference sequence). The CDR3 sequence: CASNQGGNTEAFF. The CDR3 DNA reads TGTGCCAGTAATCAAGGGGGAAACACTGAAGCTTTCTTT.

The rearrangement links TRBV30 to TRBJ1-5, with D perhaps matching TRBD1 (5 bases). The germline V gene encodes CDR1 GTSNPN and CDR2 SVGIG (reference sequence). The CDR3 contains 14 residues. V lost 0 bases and J 7 bases, leaving 13 bases between the germline ends. The DNA for the CDR3 is TGTGCCTGGAGTGTAGGGCAGGGTAACCAGCCCCAGCATTTT. It translates to CAWSVGQGNQPQHF. The whole variable domain, remainder taken from reference TRBV30 and TRBJ1-5, is SQTIHQWPATLVQPVGSPLSLECTVEGTSNPNLYWYRQAAGRGLQLLFYSVGIGQISSEVPQNLSASRPQDRQFILSSKKLLLSDSGFYLCAWSVGQGNQPQHFGDGTRLSIL.

The chain is built from TRBV30 and TRBJ1-1; 7 positions agree with TRBD1. The CDR3 extends over 15 amino acids. The V gene end was trimmed by 4 bases and the J gene end by 4 bases; junction bases not matched to a gene: 12. Germline CDR1 GTSNPN, CDR2 SVGIG (reference sequence). This CDR3 is CAWTGLRGPGTEAFF. The CDR3 nucleotides are TGTGCCTGGACCGGATTGAGGGGGCCTGGCACTGAAGCTTTCTTT. Looking up the rest from reference TRBV30 and TRBJ1-1 gives the full variable domain: SQTIHQWPATLVQPVGSPLSLECTVEGTSNPNLYWYRQAAGRGLQLLFYSVGIGQISSEVPQNLSASRPQDRQFILSSKKLLLSDSGFYLCAWTGLRGPGTEAFFGQGTRLTVV.

This clone was recorded a few times. The rearrangement joins TRBV2 to TRBJ2-2, with a tentative D call TRBD2 (6 bases). Trimming took off 3 bases at V and 3 bases at J, with 11 bases between the two ends. CDR1 SNHLY and CDR2 FYNNEI come from the germline V gene. CDR3 length equals 15 residues. The CDR3 is CASSERSGDTGELFF. The CDR3 DNA sequence: TGTGCCAGCAGTGAGAGGTCGGGAGACACCGGGGAGCTGTTTTTT.

The rearrangement uses TRBV10-3 and TRBJ2-7; D is ambiguous. The V end lost 2 bases, the J end lost 1 base, and 9 bases lay between the germline ends. Germline CDR1 reads ENHRY; CDR2 reads SYGVKD. This CDR3 has 14 residues. The CDR3 reads CAISEEVGSYEQYF. The CDR3 region has the DNA TGTGCCATCAGTGAGGAGGTAGGTTCCTACGAGCAGTACTTC.

The chain employs TRBV5-4 and TRBJ2-2; no reliable D call. This CDR3 is 14 amino acids long. The V and J ends lost 4 bases and 6 bases respectively, with 13 bases between them. Germline lookup yields CDR1 SGHNT and CDR2 YYREEE (reference sequence). CDR3: CASSPDPRAGELFF. The CDR3 DNA reads as TGTGCCAGCAGCCCCGACCCCCGGGCCGGGGAGCTGTTTTTT.

The chain recombines TRBV18 with TRBJ2-5; perhaps TRBD1 as D (5 bases). Trimming removed 2 bases at V and 2 bases at J, with 12 bases between. The CDR3 has 15 residues. Germline values: CDR1 KGHSH, CDR2 LQKENI. The CDR3 spells CASSPSTGRQETQYF. CDR3 DNA sequence: TGTGCCAGCTCACCAAGTACAGGTAGACAAGAGACCCAGTACTTC.

The genes are TRBV24-1 and TRBJ1-2; no clear D gene. In germline, CDR1 is KGHDR, CDR2 SFDVKD. Trimming stripped 7 bases from V and 1 base from J, with 3 bases between. This CDR3 is 11 amino acids long. Written as DNA, the CDR3 is TGTGCCACCAGCCGTAACTATGGCTACACCTTC. The encoded protein is CATSRNYGYTF.

This chain links TRBV10-1 with TRBJ2-1; 8 bases agree with TRBD2. CDR1 is WNHNN and CDR2 is SYGVQD in the germline V gene (reference sequence). With 0 bases clipped from V and 5 bases from J, the junction kept 3 bases outside the gene matches. This CDR3 is built from 15 residues. The CDR3 DNA reads as TGCGCCAGCAGTGAGTCTTGGCGGGGGGACAATGAGCAGTTCTTC. This gives the protein CASSESWRGDNEQFF.

The chain combines TRBV5-1 with TRBJ1-2; 10 bases align to TRBD1. Germline V gives CDR1 SGHRS, CDR2 YFSETQ. CDR3 size: 13 residues. J gave up 5 bases and V 5 bases, and 3 bases lay outside the gene matches. The CDR3 region is CASSGDRGYGYTF. In DNA form, the CDR3 reads TGCGCCAGCAGTGGGGACAGGGGTTATGGCTACACCTTC.